This TCR beta chain was sequenced for a study of blood T cell repertoires in COVID-19. For the study at large: The samples span acute and convalescent COVID-19 from the United States, Italy and Spain. Sample material is recorded as cDNA or gDNA derived from T cells, B-cell-depleted T cells, or PBMCs.

Original processing notes: Reference gene primer amplification gave nucleated cell count estimates. Produced via immunoSEQ multiplex PCR; TCRdb's table is partial and in-frame only. D and trimming were read from the DNA, whereas the V and J calls and clone size are those reported in that table. The table lists about 400,000 clones, nearly 90% of them singletons. Participants had their cohort set by participant-reported clinical history. This clone was detected a few times. Sequencing was performed on PBMCs or T cells enriched from blood (not recorded which). This TCR was recovered from a woman between 18 and 30 years old with acute COVID-19.

CDR3 residues: CACPGQGTTGELFF. The CDR3 region has the DNA TGTGCCTGCCCTGGACAGGGAACCACCGGGGAGCTGTTTTTT. V usage is TRBV30 and J usage is TRBJ2-2; 8 nucleotides agree with TRBD1. Germline V CDR1 and CDR2: GTSNPN, SVGIG (reference sequence). The CDR3 totals 14 residues. V lost 6 bases to trimming and J lost 4 bases; unmatched junction nucleotides: 7. The full variable domain, with the rest looked up from reference TRBV30 and TRBJ2-2, is SQTIHQWPATLVQPVGSPLSLECTVEGTSNPNLYWYRQAAGRGLQLLFYSVGIGQISSEVPQNLSASRPQDRQFILSSKKLLLSDSGFYLCACPGQGTTGELFFGEGSRLTVL.